Each of the 22 T cell receptor beta chains below was sequenced from the same sample in a study of T cells in Graves' hyperthyroidism and ophthalmopathy. Regions amplified from RNA transcripts were the TCR beta CDR3 regions. The study used the HTBI primer set for a first-round RT-PCR of the TCR CDR3. In TCRdb, the multiplex PCR reads were re-called with MiXCR into one record per CDR3 protein. The sample records hundreds of thousands of distinct CDR3 sequences, around 21% being singletons. Sequencing input: blood. These receptors originate from a young man with Graves' ophthalmopathy.

The sample holds many counts of this clonotype. The chain combines TRBV6-1 with TRBJ2-5, with D possibly being TRBD1 (6 bases). From germline, CDR1 is MNHNS and CDR2 SASEGT. The CDR3 has 15 residues. Trimming cost V 6 bases and J 10 bases, with 24 bases left between them. CDR3 nucleotides: TGTGCCAGCAGGCCAGGGGAGCAAGAGACCCAGGGCCAGTACTTC. Translation gives CASRPGEQETQGQYF.

There are a few counts of this clonotype. The gene calls are TRBV20-1 and TRBJ1-2; D is undetermined. Germline assignment: CDR1 DFQATT and CDR2 SNEGSKA (reference sequence). This CDR3 comprises 13 residues. The V end was cut by 0 bases, the J end by 8 bases, with 13 bases between. CDR3: CSAREWKREGYTF. In DNA, the CDR3 is TGCAGTGCTAGAGAGTGGAAGCGAGAAGGCTACACCTTC.

This rearrangement joins TRBV18 to TRBJ2-5; D is undetermined. Trimming shortened V by 0 bases and J by 2 bases, and 7 bases separated the two germline ends. Germline loops: CDR1 KGHSH, CDR2 LQKENI. The CDR3 runs 14 residues. The CDR3 here is CASSPPSQQETQYF. The DNA of the CDR3 is TGTGCCAGCTCACCACCTTCCCAACAAGAGACCCAGTACTTC.

This rearrangement joins TRBV6-2 or TRBV6-3 to TRBJ2-7; 11 bases line up with TRBD1. The junction had 9 bases not matched to a gene; V was cut back by 2 bases and J by 0 bases. There are 18 residues in the CDR3. The germline gives CDR1 MNHEY, CDR2 SVGEGT. CDR3 in amino acids: CASSYRPGTGGGSYEQYF. The CDR3 nucleotides read TGTGCCAGCAGTTACCGTCCCGGGACAGGGGGAGGCTCCTACGAGCAGTACTTC.

There are many counts of this clonotype. In nucleotides, the CDR3 is TGTGCCTGGAGTCACGAAAACATTCAGTACTTC. The encoded protein is CAWSHENIQYF. J is TRBJ2-4 and V is TRBV30, with no clear D. There are 11 residues in the CDR3. CDR1 GTSNPN and CDR2 SVGIG come from the germline V gene (reference sequence). V lost 2 bases and J 5 bases, leaving 4 bases between the germline ends.

This clonotype was recorded a few times. The chain combines TRBV3-1 with TRBJ2-1, with a weak D call TRBD2 (5 bases). This CDR3 spans 14 amino acids. Germline CDR1 LGHDT, CDR2 YNNKEL (reference sequence). Trimming cost V 4 bases and J 0 bases, with 7 bases left between them. The CDR3 DNA follows: TGTGCCAGCAGCCCGACTAACTCCTACAATGAGCAGTTCTTC. Encoded protein: CASSPTNSYNEQFF.

This chain uses TRBV10-3 with TRBJ2-7, with D perhaps matching TRBD1 or TRBD2 (5 bases each). The CDR3 length is 12 residues. With 8 bases removed from V and 6 bases from J, the gap between germline ends came to 14 bases. Germline V gene lookup returns CDR1 ENHRY and CDR2 SYGVKD. CDR3 bases: TGTGCCATCGACCGGGGCGCCGGCGAGCAGTACTTC. Amino acids: CAIDRGAGEQYF.

This clonotype occurred a few times. The chain carries TRBV5-5 and TRBJ2-3, with D uncertain. This CDR3 contains 13 residues. Germline V gives CDR1 SGHKS, CDR2 YYEKEE (reference sequence). Deletions cut 2 bases from V and 5 bases from J, with 9 bases between. The CDR3 bases are TGTGCCAGCAGCTTAAGAGACGGAGATACGCAGTATTTT. Its translation: CASSLRDGDTQYF.

The sample holds a few counts of this clonotype. V usage is TRBV30 and J usage is TRBJ2-4, with TRBD2 as a possible D gene (5 bases). The CDR3 length is 15 residues. The V gene lost 3 bases and the J gene lost 6 bases, with 18 bases spanning the gap. Per the germline V gene, CDR1 is GTSNPN and CDR2 is SVGIG (reference sequence). CDR3 nucleotide sequence: TGTGCCTGGAGCTCCTCCTTGGGTGGAGGAAACATTCAGTACTTC. Translation: CAWSSSLGGGNIQYF.

In this sample, this clonotype turned up a few times. The genes are TRBV6-2 or TRBV6-3 and TRBJ2-3, with TRBD2 as a possible D gene (6 bases). The CDR3 loop spans 13 amino acids. With 2 bases removed from V and 8 bases from J, the gap between germline ends came to 11 bases. Germline assignment: CDR1 MNHEY and CDR2 SVGEGT. The CDR3 loop is CASSYVEEGTQYF. DNA for the CDR3: TGTGCCAGCAGTTACGTGGAGGAGGGTACGCAGTATTTT.

This clonotype was seen many times. The rearrangement links TRBV3-1 to TRBJ2-7; 7 positions agree with TRBD1. Per germline, CDR1 LGHDT and CDR2 YNNKEL (reference sequence). V was pared by 1 base and J by 3 bases, with 6 bases of the junction left unmatched. The CDR3 length is 15 residues. DNA of the CDR3: TGTGCCAGCAGCCAAGTGGTCAGGGGGTTCTACGAGCAGTACTTC. Translation gives CASSQVVRGFYEQYF.

CDR3 sequence: CASSPRGAAEKLFF. The CDR3 bases are TGTGCCAGCAGCCCGCGGGGGGCCGCGGAAAAACTGTTTTTT. V usage is TRBV5-6 and J usage is TRBJ1-4; possible D gene TRBD1, 6 bases. CDR1 is SGHDT, CDR2 YYEEEE, per germline. This CDR3 region has 14 residues. Between the trimmed V and J ends, which lost 4 bases and 8 bases, there was a span of 15 bases.

This clonotype was seen ten or more times. CDR3 nucleotide sequence: TGTGCCAGCAGTTTAAGTAGCGGGAGGACCGGGGAGCTGTTTTTT. Its protein product is CASSLSSGRTGELFF. The rearrangement links TRBV28 to TRBJ2-2, with 10 nucleotides matching TRBD2. The CDR3 has 15 residues. V dropped 2 bases and J dropped 5; count of bases not matched to a gene: 2. Looked up from germline, CDR1 is MDHEN and CDR2 is SYDVKM.

Comment on this clonotype: This may stem from a read error, because a much larger clone lies one nucleotide away. The rearrangement uses TRBV5-1 and TRBJ1-2; D gene ambiguous. The CDR3 covers 16 residues. From germline, CDR1 is SGHRS and CDR2 YFSETQ. The CDR3 nucleotides read TGCGCCAGCAGCGTCCACGGAGAGTCATCTAACCATGGCTACACCTTC. Residues: CASSVHGESSNHGYTF.

CDR3 bases: TGTGCCAGCAGCTATAACACCAGGGAGAACTATGGCTACACCTTC. Amino acid sequence: CASSYNTRENYGYTF. The chain links TRBV28 to TRBJ1-2, with a possible D match to TRBD1 (5 bases). The germline V gene encodes CDR1 MDHEN and CDR2 SYDVKM. V gave up 6 bases and J gave up 2 bases, with 16 bases separating them. This CDR3 is 15 amino acids long.

This clonotype was found many times. V usage is TRBV30 and J usage is TRBJ2-3; D tentatively reads TRBD1 or TRBD2 (5 bases each). Trimming pared 2 bases from V and 4 bases from J, leaving 10 bases between. Germline V lookup: CDR1 GTSNPN, CDR2 SVGIG (reference sequence). The CDR3 has 13 amino acids. The CDR3 nucleotides are TGTGCCTGGAGTCTCCAGGGAGCAGATACGCAGTATTTT. Translating gives CAWSLQGADTQYF.

This clonotype was seen a handful of times. The V call is TRBV20-1, the J call TRBJ2-3; TRBD2 agrees at 8 bases. The CDR3 sequence is 17 residues long. Germline assignment: CDR1 DFQATT and CDR2 SNEGSKA (reference sequence). V trimming: 0 bases; J trimming: 1 base; junction bases outside the gene matches: 9. The CDR3 loop is CSARDYQWREGTDTQYF. As DNA, the CDR3 is TGCAGTGCTAGAGATTATCAATGGCGGGAGGGCACAGATACGCAGTATTTT.

There are a few counts of this clonotype. The chain couples TRBV20-1 to TRBJ1-1; the D gene is possibly TRBD1 (5 bases). Germline V lookup: CDR1 DFQATT, CDR2 SNEGSKA (reference sequence). Trimming pared 3 bases from V and 6 bases from J, leaving 11 bases between. The CDR3 sequence is 12 residues long. The CDR3 spells CSARGLGAEAFF. The CDR3 bases are TGCAGTGCTAGGGGGCTAGGCGCTGAAGCTTTCTTT.

This sequence joins TRBV27 and TRBJ1-4; D is ambiguous. Trimming left V 0 bases short and J 7 bases short, with 6 bases between. The CDR3 covers 13 residues. Germline V gene sequence: CDR1 MNHEY, CDR2 SMNVEV (reference sequence). The CDR3 loop is CASSLSQFEKLFF. The CDR3 region has the DNA TGTGCCAGCAGTTTATCGCAGTTTGAAAAACTGTTTTTT.

There are many counts of this clonotype. The V gene is TRBV7-9, the J gene TRBJ2-1; 9 bases are shared with TRBD2. The germline gives CDR1 SEHNR, CDR2 FQNEAQ (reference sequence). Unmatched junction bases numbered 2, after V lost 5 bases and J lost 0 bases. The CDR3 totals 15 residues. The CDR3 region is CASSETSGSYNEQFF. In DNA form, the CDR3 reads TGTGCCAGCAGCGAGACTAGCGGCTCCTACAATGAGCAGTTCTTC. The variable domain in full, completed from reference TRBV7-9 and TRBJ2-1, reads DTGVSQNPRHKITKRGQNVTFRCDPISEHNRLYWYRQTLGQGPEFLTYFQNEAQLEKSRLLSDRFSAERPKGSFSTLEIQRTEQGDSAMYLCASSETSGSYNEQFFGPGTRLTVL.

This clonotype was found a few times. The rearrangement joins TRBV4-1 to TRBJ2-3; the D gene is possibly TRBD2 (6 bases). The CDR3 is made up of 16 amino acids. The germline V gene encodes CDR1 MGHRA and CDR2 YSYEKL. The V end lost 1 base, the J end lost 2 bases, and 13 bases lay between the germline ends. DNA of the CDR3: TGCGCCAGCAGCCAAGGGATAGCGGAACTCACAGATACGCAGTATTTT. Its translation is CASSQGIAELTDTQYF.

The chain employs TRBV20-1 and TRBJ2-2; 9 bases align to TRBD2. Germline trimming cut 5 bases from V and 3 bases from J; bases unmatched to any gene: 7. Germline loops: CDR1 DFQATT, CDR2 SNEGSKA (reference sequence). This CDR3 region has 15 residues. This chain's CDR3 is CSAPVAGADTGELFF. The DNA for the CDR3 is TGCAGTGCTCCTGTAGCGGGAGCAGACACCGGGGAGCTGTTTTTT.